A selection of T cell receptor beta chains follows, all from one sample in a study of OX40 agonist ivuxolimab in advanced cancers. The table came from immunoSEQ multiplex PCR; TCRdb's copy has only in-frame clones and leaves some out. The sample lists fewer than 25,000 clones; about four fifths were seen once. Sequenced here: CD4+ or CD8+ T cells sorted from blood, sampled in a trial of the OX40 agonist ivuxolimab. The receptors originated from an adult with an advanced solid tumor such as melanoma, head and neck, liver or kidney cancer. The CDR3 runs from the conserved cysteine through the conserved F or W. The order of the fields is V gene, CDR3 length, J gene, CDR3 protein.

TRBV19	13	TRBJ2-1	CASSISRDNEQFF
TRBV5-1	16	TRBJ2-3	CASSPQALRRTDTQYF
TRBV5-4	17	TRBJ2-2	CASSLGGPTGNTGELFF
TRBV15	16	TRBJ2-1	CATSRDRGVSYNEQFF
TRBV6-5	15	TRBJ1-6	CASSFGDAPVSPLHF
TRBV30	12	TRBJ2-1	CAWSAGYNEQFF
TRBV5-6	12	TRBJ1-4	CASSLSSEKLFF
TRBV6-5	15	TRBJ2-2	CASSYSSGVTGELFF
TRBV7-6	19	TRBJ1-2	CASSLKGGGTGGKNYGYTF
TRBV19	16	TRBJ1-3	CASSIFRGRSGNTIYF
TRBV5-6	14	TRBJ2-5	CASSSVGTAETQYF
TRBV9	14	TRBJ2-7	CASSVKAGSGEQYF
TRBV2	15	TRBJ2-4	CASSTPGGGRVIQYF
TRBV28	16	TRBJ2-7	CASSLIAGGLGYEQYF
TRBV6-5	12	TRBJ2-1	CASRGGANEQFF
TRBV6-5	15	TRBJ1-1	CASSYTWTGGTEAFF
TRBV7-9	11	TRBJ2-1	CVCAGGNEQFF
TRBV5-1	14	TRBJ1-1	CASSYQGAYTEAFF
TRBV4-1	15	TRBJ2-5	CASSQEEGRQETQYF
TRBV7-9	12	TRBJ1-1	CASTLGFTEAFF
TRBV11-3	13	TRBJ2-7	CASSLYSIHEQYF
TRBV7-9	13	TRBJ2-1	CASSGRQYNEQFF
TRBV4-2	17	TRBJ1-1	CASSQDLMKERNTEAFF
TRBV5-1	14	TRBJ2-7	CASSFSGGYNEQYF
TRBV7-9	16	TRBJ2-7	CASSTSGEGFWNEQYF
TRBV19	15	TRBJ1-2	CASSGDRGKVYGYTF
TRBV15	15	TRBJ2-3	CATSRVAGSTDTQYF
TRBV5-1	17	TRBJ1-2	CASSLDGRGRLDYGYTF
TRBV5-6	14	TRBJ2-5	CASTLLRGQETQYF
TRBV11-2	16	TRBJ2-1	CASSGRLAGGYNEQFF
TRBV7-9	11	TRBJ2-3	CATRGADTQYF
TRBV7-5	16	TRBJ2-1	CARTLPGLAGDNEQFF
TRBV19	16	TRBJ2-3	CASKALAGSGTDTQYF
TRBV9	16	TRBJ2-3	CASSVGTGLSTDTQYF